This TCR beta chain was found in a study of CD8 T cells in ankylosing spondylitis. Findings of the study overall: Disease-linked clones reportedly showed significant enrichment in matched ankylosing spondylitis synovial fluid. Clones linked with disease were CD8+ and fairly uncommon in the peripheral blood. Ankylosing spondylitis blood appeared to carry a characteristic TCR beta motif of several highly homologous variants. Prior work had noted some motif variants in reactive arthritis blood and synovial fluid.

Libraries for TCR beta were made by quantitative 5'-RACE with molecular barcodes. Using its own MiXCR run on the 5' RACE reads, TCRdb lists one record per CDR3 protein. The sample carries about 500,000 distinct CDR3 sequences, under 5.5% recorded once. This clonotype has a count of ten or more. Its matching antigen is unknown. Trimming removed 7 bases from V and 5 bases from J, with 15 bases in between. Germline V gives CDR1 SGHRS, CDR2 YFSETQ. The CDR3 spans 13 residues. Sequencing was done on a sample of blood, either unsorted or a sorted T cell fraction (not recorded which). The sequence derives from a male donor with ankylosing spondylitis. V and J are TRBV5-1 and TRBJ1-1, with D tentatively TRBD1 (5 bases). The CDR3 nucleotides are TGCGCCAGCGGGACGTTCGGAGATACTGAAGCTTTCTTT. Encoded protein: CASGTFGDTEAFF.